These 30 T cell receptor beta chains were sequenced from one sample in a study of shared clonotypes between healthy human individuals. In the naive CD8 group, cells lacked CD45RO and were positively selected for CCR7, so terminally differentiated effector memory CD45RA+ cells were left out. Using immunoSEQ multiplex PCR, the repertoire was profiled, and TCRdb retains in-frame clones only, with some absent. The profile shows 2 million to 2.5 million clones, 85% to 95% of them singletons. Input material: naive CD8+ T cells sorted from blood. These receptors all come from a man aged 18 to 35 in good health.

V is TRBV11-2 and J is TRBJ2-4, with D perhaps matching TRBD1 (6 bases). The CDR3 has 18 amino acids. Germline V lookup: CDR1 SGHAT, CDR2 FQNNGV. V lost 1 base and J lost 0, with 16 bases in between. CDR3 coding DNA: TGTGCCAGCAGCTTAGGGCCGGGACAACTACTAGCCAAAAACATTCAGTACTTC. It specifies CASSLGPGQLLAKNIQYF.

The sample holds one count of this clone. This chain links TRBV4-2 with TRBJ2-7; D unresolved. This CDR3 contains 14 residues. Germline V lookup: CDR1 LGHNA, CDR2 YNFKEQ. V gave up 3 bases and J gave up 2 bases, with 11 bases separating them. The CDR3 nucleotides are TGTGCCAGCAGCCACCCGGGCTCTACCTACGAGCAGTACTTC. Translating gives CASSHPGSTYEQYF.

The chain joins TRBV18 to TRBJ1-2; maybe TRBD1 (5 bases). The ends were cut back, 3 bases at V and 4 bases at J, with 18 bases in the middle. The V gene's germline CDR1 is KGHSH and CDR2 LQKENI. The CDR3 extends over 16 amino acids. The CDR3 region has the DNA TGTGCCAGCTCACCGCAGGGTCACGGGTCCATCTATGGCTACACCTTC. Protein: CASSPQGHGSIYGYTF.

The chain is built from TRBV29-1 and TRBJ2-2; unclear D gene. V lost 3 bases to trimming and J lost 1 base, with 15 bases between them. Germline CDR1 is SQVTM and CDR2 is ANQGSEA. CDR3 length equals 16 residues. This CDR3 is CSVELLHPENTGELFF. The CDR3 bases are TGCAGCGTTGAGCTTCTGCACCCCGAGAACACCGGGGAGCTGTTTTTT.

This clone was detected once. The V and J genes are TRBV7-9 and TRBJ1-2; 11 positions agree with TRBD1. CDR3 length equals 16 residues. Germline V gene lookup returns CDR1 SEHNR and CDR2 FQNEAQ (reference sequence). The V gene end was trimmed by 4 bases and the J gene end by 4 bases; junction bases not matched to a gene: 8. CDR3 nucleotides: TGTGCCAGCAGCTCCTCAACGGGACAGGGGGTCTATGGCTACACCTTC. This sequence encodes CASSSSTGQGVYGYTF.

Comments on this clone: Germline is not matched at one junction end, which may reflect a read error. This CDR3 is CASSQTSGGQETQYF. The CDR3, as DNA: TGTGCTAGCAGCCAGACTAGCGGGGGGCAAGAGACCCAGTACTTC. The chain is built from TRBV7-7 and TRBJ2-5, with 13 bases aligning to TRBD2. CDR1 and CDR2 from the germline V gene are SSHAT and FNYEAQ (reference sequence). This CDR3 is 15 amino acids long.

This chain uses TRBV28 with TRBJ1-2; tentatively, D is TRBD1 (6 bases). Looked up from germline, CDR1 is MDHEN and CDR2 is SYDVKM. The ends were cut back, 7 bases at V and 4 bases at J, with 22 bases in the middle. The CDR3 extends over 16 amino acids. This CDR3 reads CASTLRGAEPFYGYTF. The CDR3 region has the DNA TGTGCCAGCACTCTTCGGGGGGCAGAGCCATTCTATGGCTACACCTTC.

The rearrangement uses TRBV6-5 and TRBJ2-2; 8 bases fit TRBD2. CDR1 MNHEY and CDR2 SVGAGI come from the germline V gene. The V and J ends lost 7 bases and 6 bases, in that order; junction bases with no gene match: 10. The CDR3 is made up of 15 amino acids. CDR3 bases: TGTGCCAGCACCGTAGCCCGGGAGGGATCCGGGGAGCTGTTTTTT. Translating it yields CASTVAREGSGELFF.

On this clone: Additional DNA sequences in this sample encode the identical CDR3. This chain joins TRBV6-5 and TRBJ2-7, with 9 bases that match TRBD1. Germline V gives CDR1 MNHEY, CDR2 SVGAGI. The junction had 5 bases not matched to a gene; V was cut back by 5 bases and J by 3 bases. This CDR3 is built from 14 residues. In DNA, the CDR3 is TGTGCCAGCAGTCTAACAGGGGGCAGCTACGAGCAGTACTTC. Translated, it gives CASSLTGGSYEQYF.

In this sample, this clone turned up once. The genes are TRBV7-8 and TRBJ2-7; 11 nucleotides agree with TRBD2. CDR3 length equals 16 residues. J gave up 3 bases and V 4 bases, and 8 bases lay outside the gene matches. CDR1 and CDR2 from the germline V gene are SGHVS and FQNEAQ. The CDR3 reads CASSSPELAGVYEQYF. CDR3 nucleotides: TGTGCCAGCAGCTCGCCCGAACTAGCGGGAGTCTACGAGCAGTACTTC.

Notes on this clone: The same CDR3 arises from other DNA sequences in this sample as well. The rearrangement joins TRBV30 to TRBJ1-1; D uncertain. Germline V gives CDR1 GTSNPN, CDR2 SVGIG (reference sequence). This CDR3 spans 12 amino acids. Trimming left V 1 base short and J 2 bases short, with 5 bases between. The CDR3 reads CAWSELNTEAFF. Here the CDR3 DNA reads TGTGCCTGGAGTGAACTTAACACTGAAGCTTTCTTT.

This chain uses TRBV2 with TRBJ2-3; D assignment may be TRBD1 or TRBD2 (5 bases each). CDR3 size: 13 residues. Germline V CDR1 and CDR2: SNHLY, FYNNEI. Trimming left V 2 bases short and J 6 bases short, with 9 bases between. Here the CDR3 reads CASSELAGDTQYF. CDR3 sequence (DNA): TGTGCCAGCAGTGAACTAGCAGGGGATACGCAGTATTTT.

This sequence joins TRBV6-1 and TRBJ2-2, with D perhaps given as TRBD1 or TRBD2 (5 bases each). Per germline, CDR1 MNHNS and CDR2 SASEGT. Trimming left V 4 bases short and J 3 bases short, with 15 bases between. The CDR3 sequence is 16 residues long. The CDR3 here is CASSGIGTPYTGELFF. CDR3 DNA sequence: TGTGCCAGCAGTGGGATCGGGACGCCTTACACCGGGGAGCTGTTTTTT.

This clone appeared a single time. V is TRBV19 and J is TRBJ2-2; D remains ambiguous. Germline lookup yields CDR1 LNHDA and CDR2 SQIVND (reference sequence). This CDR3 has 18 residues. Between the trimmed V and J ends, which lost 2 bases and 4 bases, there was a span of 20 bases. CDR3 sequence (DNA): TGTGCCAGTAGTATAAATTTAGTATCGGCTTCCGGCACCGGGGAGCTGTTTTTT. Translating gives CASSINLVSASGTGELFF.

The gene calls are TRBV28 and TRBJ1-2; possibly TRBD1 for D (6 bases). This CDR3 spans 16 amino acids. The germline CDR1 and CDR2 sequences are MDHEN and SYDVKM. Trimming shortened V by 2 bases and J by 4 bases, and 17 bases separated the two germline ends. CDR3 nucleotide sequence: TGTGCCAGCAGTTTAGTTCGCGGGGGCGCTGGCTATGGCTACACCTTC. Its translation: CASSLVRGGAGYGYTF.

The V and J genes are TRBV7-2 and TRBJ2-3; 7 bases align to TRBD2. Germline loops: CDR1 SGHTA, CDR2 FQGNSA. The CDR3 spans 16 residues. V lost 6 bases to trimming and J lost 4 bases; unmatched junction nucleotides: 13. CDR3 in DNA: TGTGCCAGCAGTTCTCTGGGAGGGAGGGCCGCAGATACGCAGTATTTT. Translated: CASSSLGGRAADTQYF. The variable domain in full, completed from reference TRBV7-2 and TRBJ2-3, reads GAGVSQSPSNKVTEKGKDVELRCDPISGHTALYWYRQSLGQGLEFLIYFQGNSAPDKSGLPSDRFSAERTGGSVSTLTIQRTQQEDSAVYLCASSSLGGRAADTQYFGPGTRLTVL.

With regard to this clone: This sample includes further DNA sequences coding for the same CDR3. The chain employs TRBV5-4 and TRBJ2-5, with TRBD1 identical over 7 bases. This CDR3 has 14 amino acids. Germline lookup yields CDR1 SGHNT and CDR2 YYREEE (reference sequence). V trimming: 2 bases; J trimming: 1 base; junction bases outside the gene matches: 2. CDR3 bases: TGTGCCAGCAGCTTCGACAGGGTCCAAGAGACCCAGTACTTC. It is translated as CASSFDRVQETQYF. Drawing the rest from reference TRBV5-4 and TRBJ2-5, the complete variable domain is ETGVTQSPTHLIKTRGQQVTLRCSSQSGHNTVSWYQQALGQGPQFIFQYYREEENGRGNFPPRFSGLQFPNYSSELNVNALELDDSALYLCASSFDRVQETQYFGPGTRLLVL.

This chain links TRBV4-1 with TRBJ2-1; the D is unclear. Trimming took off 0 bases at V and 5 bases at J, with 8 bases between the two ends. This CDR3 contains 14 residues. CDR1 is MGHRA, CDR2 YSYEKL, per germline. CDR3 sequence: CASSQDDQHNEQFF. The CDR3 DNA reads TGCGCCAGCAGCCAAGACGACCAGCACAATGAGCAGTTCTTC.

This clone turned up a few times. The sample holds other DNA sequences that translate to the same CDR3. The V call is TRBV19, the J call TRBJ2-2; possibly TRBD2 for D (6 bases). The CDR3 extends over 14 amino acids. Germline V gene lookup returns CDR1 LNHDA and CDR2 SQIVND (reference sequence). The V end was cut by 3 bases, the J end by 1 base, with 6 bases between. CDR3: CASSIGGNTGELFF. Here the CDR3 DNA reads TGTGCCAGTAGTATCGGGGGGAACACCGGGGAGCTGTTTTTT.

The J gene is TRBJ2-1, the V gene TRBV5-1, with D possibly TRBD2 on 6 matching bases. Germline V CDR1 and CDR2: SGHRS, YFSETQ. V lost 4 bases to trimming and J lost 0 bases, with 14 bases between them. The length of the CDR3 is 16 residues. The CDR3, as DNA: TGCGCCAGCAGCGACCGGGACTGGAGCTCCTACAATGAGCAGTTCTTC. Translation gives CASSDRDWSSYNEQFF.

The J gene is TRBJ1-2, the V gene TRBV19; D may be TRBD1 (6 bases). Germline CDR1 reads LNHDA; CDR2 reads SQIVND (reference sequence). The CDR3 sequence is 15 residues long. The ends were cut back, 0 bases at V and 8 bases at J, with 16 bases in the middle. The CDR3 DNA is TGTGCCAGTAGTATAGATGTGAACCCAGGGGTCGGCTACACCTTC. Protein: CASSIDVNPGVGYTF.

V usage is TRBV6-5 and J usage is TRBJ2-7; D gene ambiguous. The CDR3 totals 14 residues. Trimming took 6 bases from V and 1 from J, leaving 13 bases between them. Germline CDR1 MNHEY, CDR2 SVGAGI. The CDR3 DNA follows: TGTGCCAGCAGACTGTCAATAGGATCCTACGAGCAGTACTTC. Translation: CASRLSIGSYEQYF.

This chain connects TRBV28 to TRBJ2-4; 8 nucleotides align to TRBD2. The CDR3 spans 19 residues. Germline V gene data show CDR1 as MDHEN and CDR2 as SYDVKM. V dropped 3 bases and J dropped 0; count of bases not matched to a gene: 13. CDR3 sequence: CASSFSGAGGLLAKNIQYF. For the CDR3, the DNA is TGTGCCAGCAGTTTTTCGGGTGCGGGAGGACTACTAGCCAAAAACATTCAGTACTTC.

This sequence joins TRBV5-6 and TRBJ2-1; the match to TRBD2 covers 10 bases. Trimming cost V 5 bases and J 7 bases; bases outside gene matches: 6. In germline, CDR1 is SGHDT, CDR2 YYEEEE. The CDR3 sequence is 14 residues long. The CDR3 bases are TGTGCCAGCAGTTTCGCTAGCGGGAGAAATGAGCAGTTCTTC. It encodes CASSFASGRNEQFF.

This chain connects TRBV20-1 to TRBJ2-3; TRBD2 is a possible D gene (5 bases). The germline V and J ends were trimmed by 2 bases and 10 bases, with 10 bases remaining between them. CDR3 length equals 11 residues. CDR1 DFQATT and CDR2 SNEGSKA come from the germline V gene (reference sequence). This CDR3 is CSARSLAAQYF. The CDR3 DNA reads as TGCAGTGCTAGATCGCTAGCCGCGCAGTATTTT.

This rearrangement joins TRBV11-2 to TRBJ2-5; 8 positions agree with TRBD1. CDR1 and CDR2 from the germline V gene are SGHAT and FQNNGV. V shed 1 base, J shed 3 bases, and the junction held 10 bases outside the gene matches. This CDR3 has 17 residues. Here the CDR3 DNA reads TGTGCCAGCAGCTTAGGGCCGGGACAGGTGATTAAAGAGACCCAGTACTTC. It codes for CASSLGPGQVIKETQYF.

This chain joins TRBV27 and TRBJ2-5, with 7 bases fitting TRBD2. From germline, CDR1 is MNHEY and CDR2 SMNVEV (reference sequence). V trimming: 4 bases; J trimming: 1 base; junction bases outside the gene matches: 9. CDR3 size: 16 residues. The CDR3: CASSSSTSNPQETQYF. CDR3 DNA: TGTGCCAGCAGTTCCTCGACTAGCAATCCCCAAGAGACCCAGTACTTC.

The V call is TRBV7-2, the J call TRBJ2-2; unclear D gene. Trimming took 1 base from V and 3 from J, leaving 6 bases between them. Per the germline V gene, CDR1 is SGHTA and CDR2 is FQGNSA. This CDR3 is built from 14 residues. CDR3 residues: CASSLDLYTGELFF. The CDR3 nucleotides are TGTGCCAGCAGCTTAGACCTTTACACCGGGGAGCTGTTTTTT.

This clone came up once. V and J are TRBV4-2 and TRBJ2-7; 9 bases map to TRBD1. J was trimmed by 2 bases and V by 0 bases; bases with no gene match: 2. The CDR3 is 15 residues long. Looked up from germline, CDR1 is LGHNA and CDR2 is YNFKEQ. The CDR3 loop reads CASSQEDRGTYEQYF. The CDR3, as DNA: TGTGCCAGCAGCCAAGAGGACAGGGGCACCTACGAGCAGTACTTC.

The V and J genes are TRBV7-9 and TRBJ2-5, with 7 bases fitting TRBD2. Germline CDR1 is SEHNR and CDR2 is FQNEAQ (reference sequence). This CDR3 has 15 residues. V was clipped by 4 bases and J by 5 bases; unmatched bases: 10. CDR3 residues: CASSSPGGGVETQYF. The CDR3 nucleotides are TGTGCCAGCAGCTCCCCTGGGGGGGGAGTCGAGACCCAGTACTTC.